One sample yielded the 18 T cell receptor beta chains listed below, sequenced in a study of blood T cell repertoires in COVID-19. Sequencing used immunoSEQ multiplex PCR; TCRdb keeps in-frame clones, though not all of them. The sample includes about 150,000 clones, roughly 87% of them seen just once. The sample comprised PBMCs or T cells enriched from blood (not recorded which). All receptors come from a woman aged 45-65 years who had recovered from COVID-19.

This clone was seen a handful of times. The chain is built from TRBV21-1 and TRBJ2-4; the listed D gene, TRBD2, was not tested against the DNA. TRBV21-1 is a pseudogene segment. This CDR3 has 19 amino acids. CDR3 coding DNA: TGTGCCAGCAGAAACGAAAAACTAGCGGGAGTGGGGGCCAAAAACATTCAGTACTTC. Protein product: CASRNEKLAGVGAKNIQYF.

This chain connects TRBV5-1 to TRBJ1-5; no definite D call. The CDR3 loop spans 15 amino acids. CDR1 is SGHRS and CDR2 is YFSETQ in the germline V gene. Trimming shortened V by 0 bases and J by 7 bases, and 14 bases separated the two germline ends. CDR3 sequence (DNA): TGCGCCAGCAGCTTGGCTGGCAGGAGCGGGCAGCCCCAGCATTTT. Translating it yields CASSLAGRSGQPQHF.

The count of this clone is one. CDR3 in amino acids: CASSPSQGSNYEQYF. In nucleotides, the CDR3 is TGTGCCAGCTCACCTTCCCAGGGGAGCAACTACGAGCAGTACTTC. The chain uses TRBV18 and TRBJ2-7, with D possibly matching TRBD1 (6 bases). Trimming stripped 3 bases from V and 3 bases from J, with 15 bases between. The CDR3 sequence is 15 residues long. The germline V gene has CDR1 KGHSH and CDR2 LQKENI.

The chain combines TRBV6-2 or TRBV6-3 with TRBJ1-5, with 9 nucleotides matching TRBD1. From germline, CDR1 is MNHEY and CDR2 SVGEGT. Trimming removed 0 bases from V and 6 bases from J; junction bases left unmatched: 6. The CDR3 extends over 16 amino acids. In DNA, the CDR3 is TGTGCCAGCAGTTACTCGATGGGGACAGGGCCTCAGCCCCAGCATTTT. This gives the protein CASSYSMGTGPQPQHF.

The rearrangement uses TRBV12-3 or TRBV12-4 and TRBJ1-2; no definite D call. This CDR3 has 13 amino acids. V lost 6 bases and J lost 2, with 10 bases in between. DNA for the CDR3: TGTGCCAGCAGCGCACATAGCAACTATGGCTACACCTTC. Residues: CASSAHSNYGYTF.

This clone was recorded only once. The CDR3 spells CASSFKAGVETQYF. In DNA form, the CDR3 reads TGTGCCAGCAGTTTTAAAGCGGGAGTAGAGACCCAGTACTTC. The rearrangement uses TRBV27 and TRBJ2-5, with 8 positions matching TRBD2. The CDR3 runs 14 residues. Germline CDR1 MNHEY, CDR2 SMNVEV (reference sequence). Unmatched junction bases numbered 4, after V lost 3 bases and J lost 4 bases.

The rearrangement joins TRBV14 to TRBJ1-4, with TRBD1 matching over 9 bases. The length of the CDR3 is 13 residues. Losses at the gene ends were 4 bases for V and 11 bases for J; bases not matched to a gene: 5. Looked up from germline, CDR1 is SGHDN and CDR2 is FVKESK. The CDR3 sequence is CASSPGQGWKLFF. The CDR3, as DNA: TGTGCCAGCAGCCCCGGACAGGGGTGGAAACTGTTTTTT.

V is TRBV2 and J is TRBJ2-2; 9 bases align to TRBD1. Germline CDR1 and CDR2: SNHLY and FYNNEI. The CDR3 loop spans 15 amino acids. V shed 6 bases and J 4 bases; nucleotides not matched to a gene: 6. This CDR3 is CASSETGGGTGELFF. CDR3 DNA sequence: TGTGCCAGCAGCGAGACAGGGGGGGGCACCGGGGAGCTGTTTTTT. Full variable domain (outside the CDR3, taken from reference TRBV2 and TRBJ2-2): EPEVTQTPSHQVTQMGQEVILRCVPISNHLYFYWYRQILGQKVEFLVSFYNNEISEKSEIFDDQFSVERPDGSNFTLKIRSTKLEDSAMYFCASSETGGGTGELFFGEGSRLTVL.

The chain is built from TRBV2 and TRBJ1-1; D is unresolved. Germline CDR1 is SNHLY and CDR2 is FYNNEI. Trimming took off 7 bases at V and 0 bases at J, with 9 bases between the two ends. CDR3 length: 13 residues. The CDR3 nucleotides are TGTGCCAGCACTCGGGAGCTGAACACTGAAGCTTTCTTT. Its protein is CASTRELNTEAFF.

The CDR3 bases are TGTGCCAGCAGCCCACAGGGGGACGGGGCCAACGTCCTGACTTTC. It codes for CASSPQGDGANVLTF. This sequence joins TRBV3-1 (or the pseudogene TRBV3-2) and TRBJ2-6; 8 bases match TRBD1. The CDR3 sequence is 15 residues long. Losses at the gene ends were 4 bases for V and 4 bases for J; bases not matched to a gene: 3. Germline CDR1 reads LGHDT; CDR2 reads YNNKEL (reference sequence).

The chain carries TRBV9 and TRBJ2-6, with 7 bases identical to TRBD2. This CDR3 spans 16 amino acids. Germline lookup yields CDR1 SGDLS and CDR2 YYNGEE. Germline trimming cut 0 bases from V and 4 bases from J; bases unmatched to any gene: 4. The CDR3 DNA is TGTGCCAGCAGCGTAGGGCGGGGGAACGGGGCCAACGTCCTGACTTTC. It is translated as CASSVGRGNGANVLTF. The variable domain in full, completed from reference TRBV9 and TRBJ2-6, reads DSGVTQTPKHLITATGQRVTLRCSPRSGDLSVYWYQQSLDQGLQFLIQYYNGEERAKGNILERFSAQQFPDLHSELNLSSLELGDSALYFCASSVGRGNGANVLTFGAGSRLTVL.

The V and J genes are TRBV13 and TRBJ2-2; a weak D match, TRBD1 (6 bases). The V end was cut by 5 bases, the J end by 2 bases, with 15 bases between. In germline, CDR1 is PRHDT, CDR2 FYEKMQ (reference sequence). This CDR3 has 16 residues. The DNA for the CDR3 is TGTGCCAGCAGCCCTCGATTACAGGGAAACACCGGGGAGCTGTTTTTT. Protein product: CASSPRLQGNTGELFF. The variable domain in full, with the rest retrieved from reference TRBV13 and TRBJ2-2, is AAGVIQSPRHLIKEKRETATLKCYPIPRHDTVYWYQQGPGQDPQFLISFYEKMQSDKGSIPDRFSAQQFSDYHSELNMSSLELGDSALYFCASSPRLQGNTGELFFGEGSRLTVL.

V is TRBV5-1 and J is TRBJ1-5; 7 bases agree with TRBD1. V shed 2 bases and J 4 bases; nucleotides not matched to a gene: 6. This CDR3 has 15 amino acids. CDR1 and CDR2 from the germline V gene are SGHRS and YFSETQ. The chain's CDR3 is CASSFEGAGNQPQHF. DNA for the CDR3: TGCGCCAGCAGCTTTGAGGGGGCGGGGAATCAGCCCCAGCATTTT.

The chain has TRBV28 and TRBJ1-2; 10 bases agree with TRBD1. V shed 5 bases, J shed 3 bases, and the junction held 6 bases outside the gene matches. This CDR3 has 15 amino acids. CDR1 is MDHEN, CDR2 SYDVKM, per germline. The CDR3 loop reads CASSRQGASHYGYTF. The CDR3 DNA reads TGTGCCAGCAGTCGACAGGGGGCGTCGCACTATGGCTACACCTTC.

The chain combines TRBV11-2 with TRBJ2-2, with no clear D. There are 17 residues in the CDR3. CDR1 SGHAT and CDR2 FQNNGV come from the germline V gene. V was clipped by 2 bases and J by 2 bases, with 15 bases between them. In DNA form, the CDR3 reads TGTGCCAGCAGCTTATTTACCAACTATTTTAACACCGGGGAGCTGTTTTTT. Its protein product is CASSLFTNYFNTGELFF.

V is TRBV24-1 and J is TRBJ2-1, with D unclear. The CDR3 spans 17 residues. V shed 5 bases and J shed 1 base, with 17 bases lying between them. Looked up from germline, CDR1 is KGHDR and CDR2 is SFDVKD. This CDR3 is CATSASTFSRSYNEQFF. The CDR3 DNA follows: TGTGCCACCAGTGCCTCCACCTTCTCCCGGTCCTACAATGAGCAGTTCTTC.

V gene TRBV28 combines with J gene TRBJ2-7, with TRBD2 matching over 9 bases. From germline, CDR1 is MDHEN and CDR2 SYDVKM. Trimming removed 2 bases from V and 2 bases from J; junction bases left unmatched: 4. This CDR3 is built from 15 residues. CDR3 region: CASSLDGGRAYEQYF. The CDR3 DNA follows: TGTGCCAGCAGTTTAGATGGCGGGAGGGCCTACGAGCAGTACTTC.

The chain joins TRBV3-1 (or the pseudogene TRBV3-2) to TRBJ1-1, with TRBD1 identical over 7 bases. Germline CDR1 reads LGHDT; CDR2 reads YNNKEL (reference sequence). J lost 2 bases, V lost 5 bases, and 8 bases had no gene match. The CDR3 contains 15 residues. The CDR3 is CASSSTGTANTEAFF. CDR3 coding DNA: TGTGCCAGCAGCTCAACCGGGACAGCTAACACTGAAGCTTTCTTT.